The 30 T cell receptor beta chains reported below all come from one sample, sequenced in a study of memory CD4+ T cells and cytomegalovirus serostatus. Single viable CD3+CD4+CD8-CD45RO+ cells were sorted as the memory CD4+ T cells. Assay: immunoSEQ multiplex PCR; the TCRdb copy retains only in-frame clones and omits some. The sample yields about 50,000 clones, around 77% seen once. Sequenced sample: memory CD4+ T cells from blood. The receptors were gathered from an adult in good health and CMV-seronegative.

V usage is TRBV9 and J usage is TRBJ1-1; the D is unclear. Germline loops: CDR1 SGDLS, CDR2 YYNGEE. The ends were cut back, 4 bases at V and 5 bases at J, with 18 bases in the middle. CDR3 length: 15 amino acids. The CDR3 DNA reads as TGTGCCAGCAGCTCCGAGGACTCCCCGGGGACTGAAGCTTTCTTT. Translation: CASSSEDSPGTEAFF.

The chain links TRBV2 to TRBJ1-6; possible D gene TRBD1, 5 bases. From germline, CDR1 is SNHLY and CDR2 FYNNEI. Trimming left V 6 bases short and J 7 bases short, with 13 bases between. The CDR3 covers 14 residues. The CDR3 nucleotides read TGTGCCAGCAGCTCGTCGACAGCGAATTCACCCCTCCACTTT. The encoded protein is CASSSSTANSPLHF. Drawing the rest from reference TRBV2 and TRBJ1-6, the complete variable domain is EPEVTQTPSHQVTQMGQEVILRCVPISNHLYFYWYRQILGQKVEFLVSFYNNEISEKSEIFDDQFSVERPDGSNFTLKIRSTKLEDSAMYFCASSSSTANSPLHFGNGTRLTVT.

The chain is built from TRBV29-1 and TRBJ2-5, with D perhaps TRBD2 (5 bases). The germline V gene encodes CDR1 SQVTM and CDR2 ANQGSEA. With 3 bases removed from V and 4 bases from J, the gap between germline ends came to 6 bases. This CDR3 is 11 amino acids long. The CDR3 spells CSVDGGETQYF. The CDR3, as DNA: TGCAGCGTTGATGGAGGAGAGACCCAGTACTTC.

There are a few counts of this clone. The CDR3 is CASSDPPRAGNSRETQYF. As DNA, the CDR3 is TGTGCCAGCAGTGACCCTCCCCGAGCGGGGAATTCTAGGGAGACCCAGTACTTC. The genes are TRBV25-1 and TRBJ2-5; TRBD2 matches 7 bases. The V gene end was trimmed by 3 bases and the J gene end by 5 bases; junction bases not matched to a gene: 18. CDR3 size: 18 residues. Germline CDR1 reads MGHDK; CDR2 reads SYGVNS.

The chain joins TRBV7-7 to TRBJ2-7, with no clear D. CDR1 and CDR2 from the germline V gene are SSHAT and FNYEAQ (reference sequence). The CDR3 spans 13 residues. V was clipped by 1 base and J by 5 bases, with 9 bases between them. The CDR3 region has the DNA TGTGCCAGCAGCTTAGACAGAGCCAACGAGCAGTACTTC. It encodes CASSLDRANEQYF.

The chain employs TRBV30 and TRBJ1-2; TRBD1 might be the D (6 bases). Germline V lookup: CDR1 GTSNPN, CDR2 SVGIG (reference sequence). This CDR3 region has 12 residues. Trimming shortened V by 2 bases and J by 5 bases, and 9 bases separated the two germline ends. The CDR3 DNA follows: TGTGCCTGGAGTCAGGGGCAGTATGGCTACACCTTC. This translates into CAWSQGQYGYTF.

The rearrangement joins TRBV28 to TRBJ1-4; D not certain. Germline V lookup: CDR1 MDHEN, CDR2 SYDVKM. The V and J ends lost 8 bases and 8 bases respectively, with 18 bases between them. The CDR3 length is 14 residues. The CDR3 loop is CASGGPQGGEKLFF. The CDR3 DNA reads TGTGCCAGCGGTGGGCCTCAAGGCGGGGAAAAACTGTTTTTT.

CDR3 in DNA: TGCGCCAGCAGCTTCGGGACAGGAGGATTGAACACTGAAGCTTTCTTT. This sequence encodes CASSFGTGGLNTEAFF. This chain connects TRBV5-1 to TRBJ1-1, with TRBD1 identical over 8 bases. CDR3 size: 16 residues. With V trimmed by 2 bases and J by 0 bases, 6 bases remained unmatched. Looked up from germline, CDR1 is SGHRS and CDR2 is YFSETQ. Looking up the rest from reference TRBV5-1 and TRBJ1-1 gives the full variable domain: KAGVTQTPRYLIKTRGQQVTLSCSPISGHRSVSWYQQTPGQGLQFLFEYFSETQRNKGNFPGRFSGRQFSNSRSEMNVSTLELGDSALYLCASSFGTGGLNTEAFFGQGTRLTVV.

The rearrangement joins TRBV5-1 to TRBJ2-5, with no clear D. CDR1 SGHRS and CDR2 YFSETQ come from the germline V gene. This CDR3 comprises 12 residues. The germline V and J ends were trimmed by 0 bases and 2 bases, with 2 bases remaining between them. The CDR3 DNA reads TGCGCCAGCAGCTTGGATCAAGAGACCCAGTACTTC. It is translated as CASSLDQETQYF. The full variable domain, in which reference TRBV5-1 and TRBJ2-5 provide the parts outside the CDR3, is KAGVTQTPRYLIKTRGQQVTLSCSPISGHRSVSWYQQTPGQGLQFLFEYFSETQRNKGNFPGRFSGRQFSNSRSEMNVSTLELGDSALYLCASSLDQETQYFGPGTRLLVL.

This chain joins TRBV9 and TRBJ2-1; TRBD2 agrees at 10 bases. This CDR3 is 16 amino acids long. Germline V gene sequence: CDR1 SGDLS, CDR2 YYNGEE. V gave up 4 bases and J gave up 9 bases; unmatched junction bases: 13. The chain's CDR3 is CASSPHATSGDFEQFF. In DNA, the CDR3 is TGTGCCAGCAGCCCCCACGCCACTAGCGGGGACTTTGAGCAGTTCTTC. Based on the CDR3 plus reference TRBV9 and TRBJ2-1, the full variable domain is DSGVTQTPKHLITATGQRVTLRCSPRSGDLSVYWYQQSLDQGLQFLIQYYNGEERAKGNILERFSAQQFPDLHSELNLSSLELGDSALYFCASSPHATSGDFEQFFGPGTRLTVL.

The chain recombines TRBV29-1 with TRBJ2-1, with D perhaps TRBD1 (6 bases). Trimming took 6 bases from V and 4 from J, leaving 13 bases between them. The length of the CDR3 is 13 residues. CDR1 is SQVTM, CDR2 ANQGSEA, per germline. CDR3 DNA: TGCAGCGTAGCAGTGGGGGCTTACAATGAGCAGTTCTTC. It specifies CSVAVGAYNEQFF.

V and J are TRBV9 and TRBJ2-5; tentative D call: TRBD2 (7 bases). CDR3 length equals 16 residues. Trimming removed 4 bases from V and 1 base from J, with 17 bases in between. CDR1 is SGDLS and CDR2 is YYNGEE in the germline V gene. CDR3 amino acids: CASSPLGGGVQETQYF. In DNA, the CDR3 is TGTGCCAGCAGCCCCCTGGGAGGGGGGGTCCAAGAGACCCAGTACTTC.

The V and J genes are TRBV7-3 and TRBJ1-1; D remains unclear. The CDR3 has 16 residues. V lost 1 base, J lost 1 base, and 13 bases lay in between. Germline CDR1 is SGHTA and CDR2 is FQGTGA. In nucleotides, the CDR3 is TGTGCCAGCAGCTTAAGGTCAGTCTCTCAGAACACTGAAGCTTTCTTT. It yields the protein CASSLRSVSQNTEAFF.

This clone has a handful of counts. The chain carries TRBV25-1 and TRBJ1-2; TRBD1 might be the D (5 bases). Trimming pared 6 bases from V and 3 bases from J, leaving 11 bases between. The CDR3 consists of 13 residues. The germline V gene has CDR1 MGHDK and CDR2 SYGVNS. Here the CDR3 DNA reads TGTGCCAGCAGCCGGGACGGCTACTATGGCTACACCTTC. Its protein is CASSRDGYYGYTF.

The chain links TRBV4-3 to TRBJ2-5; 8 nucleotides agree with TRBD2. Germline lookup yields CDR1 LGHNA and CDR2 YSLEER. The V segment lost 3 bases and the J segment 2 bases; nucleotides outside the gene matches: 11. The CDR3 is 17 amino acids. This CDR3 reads CASSQGGPGGAQETQYF. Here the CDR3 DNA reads TGCGCCAGCAGCCAGGGGGGCCCCGGGGGGGCGCAAGAGACCCAGTACTTC.

The CDR3 region is CASSETGDDQPQHF. CDR3 DNA sequence: TGTGCCAGCAGCGAAACAGGGGACGATCAGCCCCAGCATTTT. The chain combines TRBV9 with TRBJ1-5; 7 nucleotides line up with TRBD1. CDR3 size: 14 residues. CDR1 and CDR2 (germline): SGDLS, YYNGEE. V was pared by 3 bases and J by 5 bases, with 5 bases of the junction left unmatched. The full variable domain, its missing parts supplied by reference TRBV9 and TRBJ1-5, is DSGVTQTPKHLITATGQRVTLRCSPRSGDLSVYWYQQSLDQGLQFLIQYYNGEERAKGNILERFSAQQFPDLHSELNLSSLELGDSALYFCASSETGDDQPQHFGDGTRLSIL.

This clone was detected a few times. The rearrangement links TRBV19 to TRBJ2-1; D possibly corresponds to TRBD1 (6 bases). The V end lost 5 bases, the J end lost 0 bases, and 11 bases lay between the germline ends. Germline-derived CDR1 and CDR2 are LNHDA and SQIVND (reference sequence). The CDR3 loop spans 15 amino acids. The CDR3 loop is CASSVGQNSYNEQFF. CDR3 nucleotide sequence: TGTGCCAGTAGTGTAGGACAGAACTCCTACAATGAGCAGTTCTTC.

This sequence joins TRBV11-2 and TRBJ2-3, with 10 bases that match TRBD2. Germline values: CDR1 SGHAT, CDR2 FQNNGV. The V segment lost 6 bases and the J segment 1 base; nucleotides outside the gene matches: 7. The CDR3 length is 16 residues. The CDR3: CASRSPLAGGTDTQYF. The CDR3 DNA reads TGTGCCAGCAGATCACCCCTAGCGGGGGGCACAGATACGCAGTATTTT.

DNA for the CDR3: TGCGCCAGCAGCTTGGACGTGATTGCGAACACTGAAGCTTTCTTT. Encoded protein: CASSLDVIANTEAFF. The chain is built from TRBV5-1 and TRBJ1-1; no clear D. The CDR3 has 15 residues. Germline V gives CDR1 SGHRS, CDR2 YFSETQ. Deletions cut 0 bases from V and 1 base from J, with 10 bases between.

The CDR3 loop is CASSTQGVHQPQHF. The CDR3, as DNA: TGTGCCAGCAGTACCCAGGGGGTTCATCAGCCCCAGCATTTT. The V gene is TRBV6-1, the J gene TRBJ1-5, with 7 bases matching TRBD1. The CDR3 runs 14 residues. The V and J ends lost 5 bases and 5 bases, in that order; junction bases with no gene match: 6. Germline CDR1 reads MNHNS; CDR2 reads SASEGT.

Written as DNA, the CDR3 is TGTGCCAGTAGTATAGAGTCGTACTCCGGGACTAGCACGCACAATGAGCAGTTCTTC. Translated, it gives CASSIESYSGTSTHNEQFF. The chain is built from TRBV19 and TRBJ2-1; 9 bases align to TRBD2. V trimming: 0 bases; J trimming: 5 bases; junction bases outside the gene matches: 14. Germline V CDR1 and CDR2: LNHDA, SQIVND (reference sequence). This CDR3 region has 19 residues.

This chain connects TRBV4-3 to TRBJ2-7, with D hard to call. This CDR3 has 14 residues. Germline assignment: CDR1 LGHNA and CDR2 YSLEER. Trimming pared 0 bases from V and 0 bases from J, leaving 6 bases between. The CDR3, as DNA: TGCGCCAGCAGCCAAGATAAGGCCTCCTACGAGCAGTACTTC. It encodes CASSQDKASYEQYF.

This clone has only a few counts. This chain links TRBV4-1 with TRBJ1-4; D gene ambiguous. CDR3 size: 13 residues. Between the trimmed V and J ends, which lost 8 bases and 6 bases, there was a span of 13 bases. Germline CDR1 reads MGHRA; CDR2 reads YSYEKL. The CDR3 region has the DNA TGCGCCAGCTACTCCCGATTTTATGAAAAACTGTTTTTT. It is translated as CASYSRFYEKLFF.

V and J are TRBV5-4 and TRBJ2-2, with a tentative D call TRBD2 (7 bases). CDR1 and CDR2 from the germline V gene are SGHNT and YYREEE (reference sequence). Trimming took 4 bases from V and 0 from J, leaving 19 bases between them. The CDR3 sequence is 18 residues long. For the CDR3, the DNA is TGTGCCAGCAGCCCAGAAGGGGGGGGGCACACGAACACCGGGGAGCTGTTTTTT. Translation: CASSPEGGGHTNTGELFF.

The CDR3 sequence: CASSGGQGTGELFF. CDR3 bases: TGTGCCAGCAGTGGCGGACAGGGGACCGGGGAGCTGTTTTTT. V gene TRBV9 combines with J gene TRBJ2-2; 9 nucleotides agree with TRBD1. The CDR3 sequence is 14 residues long. Looked up from germline, CDR1 is SGDLS and CDR2 is YYNGEE. V lost 5 bases and J lost 5; bases outside the gene matches: 4.

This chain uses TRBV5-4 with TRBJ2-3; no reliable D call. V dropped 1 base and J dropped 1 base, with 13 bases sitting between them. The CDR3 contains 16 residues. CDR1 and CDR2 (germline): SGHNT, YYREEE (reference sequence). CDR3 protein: CASSLTSYLGTDTQYF. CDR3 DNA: TGTGCCAGCAGCTTGACCAGCTACTTGGGCACAGATACGCAGTATTTT.

CDR3 in DNA: TGTGCCAGCAGTGCAAATCCGGGCCAGTTAAACACTGAAGCTTTCTTT. Amino acid sequence: CASSANPGQLNTEAFF. The V and J genes are TRBV6-1 and TRBJ1-1, with D uncertain. The CDR3 contains 16 residues. Germline loops: CDR1 MNHNS, CDR2 SASEGT. V shed 4 bases and J shed 2 bases, with 17 bases lying between them.

CDR3 DNA: TGTGCCAGCAGTCCCACCCCAGGGACTGGGTATGGCTACACCTTC. As protein: CASSPTPGTGYGYTF. The J gene is TRBJ1-2, the V gene TRBV4-2, with D tentatively TRBD1 (5 bases). Germline V lookup: CDR1 LGHNA, CDR2 YNFKEQ. The CDR3 covers 15 residues. With 6 bases removed from V and 5 bases from J, the gap between germline ends came to 19 bases.

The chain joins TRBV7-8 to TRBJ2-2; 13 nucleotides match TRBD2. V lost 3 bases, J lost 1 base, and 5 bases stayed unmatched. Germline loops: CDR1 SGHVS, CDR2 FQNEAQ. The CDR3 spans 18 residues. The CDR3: CASSFLRTSGGNTGELFF. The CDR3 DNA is TGTGCCAGCAGCTTTCTACGGACTAGCGGGGGGAACACCGGGGAGCTGTTTTTT.

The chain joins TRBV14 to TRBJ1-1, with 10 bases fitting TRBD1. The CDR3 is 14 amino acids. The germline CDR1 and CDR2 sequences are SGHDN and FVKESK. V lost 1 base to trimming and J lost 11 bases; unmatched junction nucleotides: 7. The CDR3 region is CASSQVGTGAVAFF. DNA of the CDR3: TGTGCCAGCAGCCAAGTTGGGACAGGGGCTGTTGCTTTCTTT.